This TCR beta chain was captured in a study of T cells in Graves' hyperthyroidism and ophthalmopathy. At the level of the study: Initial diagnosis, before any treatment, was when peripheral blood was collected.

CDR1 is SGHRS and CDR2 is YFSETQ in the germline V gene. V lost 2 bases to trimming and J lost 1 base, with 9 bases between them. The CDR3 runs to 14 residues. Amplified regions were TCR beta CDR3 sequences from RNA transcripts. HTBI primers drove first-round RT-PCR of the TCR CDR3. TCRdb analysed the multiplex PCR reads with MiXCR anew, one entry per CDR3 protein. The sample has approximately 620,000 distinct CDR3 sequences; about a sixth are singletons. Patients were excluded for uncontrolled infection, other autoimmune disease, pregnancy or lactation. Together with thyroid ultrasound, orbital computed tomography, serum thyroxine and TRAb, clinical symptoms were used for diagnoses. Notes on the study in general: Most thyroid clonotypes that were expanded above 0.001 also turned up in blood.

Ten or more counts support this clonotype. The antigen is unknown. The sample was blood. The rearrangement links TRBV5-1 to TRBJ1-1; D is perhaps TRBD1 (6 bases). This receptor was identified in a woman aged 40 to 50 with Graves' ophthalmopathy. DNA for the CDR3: TGCGCCAGCAGCTTCCAGGGGCAGAACACTGAAGCTTTCTTT. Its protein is CASSFQGQNTEAFF.